This TCR beta chain was sequenced for a study of beta chain features in type 1 diabetes. About the study: Under 110,000,000 sorted cells were examined across all samples. Study-wide results and caveats: Among patients with Type 1 diabetes, TCRB CDR3s were moderately but significantly shorter in every one of the four CD4+ subsets. The study found that naive, central memory and Treg TCRB repertoires appeared more similar in patients than in healthy donors.

This clone was seen a handful of times. Its antigen is not identified. V shed 7 bases and J shed 0 bases, with 13 bases lying between them. The CDR3 runs 15 residues. Germline CDR1 reads MNHEY; CDR2 reads SMNVEV (reference sequence). Every donor provided one heparinised blood draw, which averaged approximately 120 mL. Post-sort purity exceeded 95% for all sorted populations. The study reverse transcribed the entire isolated RNA, so it sequenced expressed TCRB transcripts. Produced via immunoSEQ multiplex PCR; TCRdb's table is partial and in-frame only. The sample contains over 650,000 clones, over 12% of which appear only once.

The receptor was derived from a man younger than 30 with type 1 diabetes. Input material: naive CD4+ T cells from blood. The chain carries TRBV27 and TRBJ2-4, with D possibly TRBD1 on 6 matching bases. The CDR3 here is CASKQDRLAKNIQYF. In DNA, the CDR3 is TGTGCCAGCAAGCAGGACAGACTAGCCAAAAACATTCAGTACTTC.